This is a list of T cell receptor beta chains from one sample in a study of vaccination effects on CD4 cells after COVID-19. Only in-frame clones appear in the TCRdb table, and some are missing; sequencing was by immunoSEQ multiplex PCR. The sample has 9,500 to 15,000 clones; about three quarters are singletons. These receptors' antigens are unknown. The sample was CD4+ T cells from PBMCs cultured with SARS-CoV-2 spike peptides, taken after COVID-19 vaccination. Every receptor here comes from a human donor who received a COVID-19 vaccine. Both conserved end residues are part of each CDR3. The D gene is left open where the match is weak. Only part of the rows carry a size: once, few, many, or a class if the clone is expanded.

V	size	J	D	DNA	CDR3
TRBV12-5	once	TRBJ1-1	TRBD1	TGTGCTAGTGGTTTGGAGACAGGGAGTCCGCTCTTT	CASGLETGSPLF
TRBV6-4	NA	TRBJ1-6	NA	TGTGCCAGCAGCGGGGACTCGGCGGGTTCACCCCTCCACTTT	CASSGDSAGSPLHF
TRBV28	NA	TRBJ1-2	NA	TGTGCCACCCGGGACCCCTTATTGTATGGCTACACCTTC	CATRDPLLYGYTF
TRBV5-4	medium-sized	TRBJ2-2	TRBD2	TGTGCCAGCAGCCCGGGACTAGCGGGGGGTCTGTCCACCGGGGAGCTGTTTTTT	CASSPGLAGGLSTGELFF
TRBV20-1	few	TRBJ1-4	NA	TGCAGTGCGAGTAACGACCGTCCTGAAAAACTGTTTTTT	CSASNDRPEKLFF
TRBV6-2/TRBV6-3	NA	TRBJ1-1	NA	TGTGCCAGCAGCTCGGGGGGAGCCGTCACTGAAGCTTTCTTT	CASSSGGAVTEAFF
TRBV5-4	NA	TRBJ2-6	TRBD1	TGTGCCAGCAGCTTGCCACGACAGGGTACTGGGGCCAACGTCCTGACTTTC	CASSLPRQGTGANVLTF
TRBV5-1	NA	TRBJ2-1	TRBD2	TGCGCCACCCAGCGGGAGGCGAGCTCCTACAATGAGCAGTTCTTC	CATQREASSYNEQFF
TRBV5-1	NA	TRBJ2-3	NA	TGCGCCAGCAGTTACAGGGTCACAGATACGCAGTATTTT	CASSYRVTDTQYF
TRBV6-5	NA	TRBJ2-6	NA	TGTGCCAGCAGTTATTCGGAATCTGGGGCCAACGTCCTGACTTTC	CASSYSESGANVLTF
TRBV2	few	TRBJ2-2	NA	TGTGCCAGCAAGGCAGGGAAGATTTACCCCGGGGAGCTGTTTTTT	CASKAGKIYPGELFF
TRBV12-3/TRBV12-4	few	TRBJ1-3	NA	TGTGCCAGCAGCCCCTCTGGAAACACCATATATTTT	CASSPSGNTIYF
TRBV6-5	few	TRBJ1-2	TRBD1	TGTGCCAGCACCCGGCCAGGGGGCTTAGATGGCTACACCTTC	CASTRPGGLDGYTF
TRBV7-9	few	TRBJ2-7	TRBD1	TGTGCCAGCAGCTTAGCCGGGACAGGATTTTACGAGCAGTACTTC	CASSLAGTGFYEQYF
TRBV7-9	NA	TRBJ2-7	NA	TGTGCCAGCAGCTTAGCGCGTGGGGGGTCCACCTACGAGCAGTACTTC	CASSLARGGSTYEQYF
TRBV19	NA	TRBJ2-7	NA	TGTGCCAGTAGTTGGGAGGCAGGTGGAACCTACGAGCAGTACTTC	CASSWEAGGTYEQYF
TRBV5-4	NA	TRBJ2-2	NA	TGTGCCAGCAGCAGGGCAGGGTGGGGTCGTACCACCGGGGAGCTGTTTTTT	CASSRAGWGRTTGELFF
TRBV6-6	NA	TRBJ1-1	NA	TGTGCCAGCAGTTCATTCGGGGGGGACACTGAAGCTTTCTTT	CASSSFGGDTEAFF
TRBV30	NA	TRBJ1-1	NA	TGTGCCTGGAGTGTAGATAGTGGGGGGACTGAAGCTTTCTTT	CAWSVDSGGTEAFF
TRBV7-6	few	TRBJ2-7	NA	TGTGCCAGCAGCTTAGACGAGGGGTTCTCCTACGAGCAGTACTTC	CASSLDEGFSYEQYF
TRBV5-4	few	TRBJ2-3	TRBD1	TGTGCCAGCAAGGCTGGACAGGGGACCCCAGATACGCAGTATTTT	CASKAGQGTPDTQYF
TRBV5-1	NA	TRBJ1-1	TRBD1	TGCGCCAGCAGCTTGGGGGCGACAGGGAGTACTGAAGCTTTCTTT	CASSLGATGSTEAFF
TRBV12-5	NA	TRBJ1-6	TRBD1	TGTGCTAGTGCCTTACTTACAAGGACAGGGACGTTCTCCTATAATTCACCCCTCCACTTT	CASALLTRTGTFSYNSPLHF
TRBV10-3	NA	TRBJ2-7	TRBD2	TGTGCCACCCTAGCGGGGGAGGCCTACGAGCAGTACTTC	CATLAGEAYEQYF
TRBV6-5	large	TRBJ1-1	TRBD1	TGTGCCAGCAGCAAGGACAGGGGATCTGAAGCTTTCTTT	CASSKDRGSEAFF
TRBV2	once	TRBJ1-2	NA	TGTGCCAGCGGGGATGGCAGCGCGGTGGGGCATACCTTC	CASGDGSAVGHTF
TRBV7-2	NA	TRBJ2-5	TRBD1	TGTGCCAGCAGCTTAGAGACAGGGGGCCAAGAGACCCAGTACTTC	CASSLETGGQETQYF
TRBV29-1	NA	TRBJ2-2	TRBD1	TGCAGCGCCGCCGGGACAGTGAACACCGGGGAGCTGTTTTTT	CSAAGTVNTGELFF
TRBV30	NA	TRBJ1-1	NA	TGTGCCTGGAGGGATACCAAAGCTTTCTTT	CAWRDTKAFF
TRBV18	NA	TRBJ1-2	NA	TGTGCCAGCTCGGAAAACGGCTATGGCTACACCTTC	CASSENGYGYTF
TRBV4-2	NA	TRBJ1-2	NA	TGTGCCAGCAGCCAAGTTTCGGAGGGATCTAACTATGGCTACACCTTC	CASSQVSEGSNYGYTF
TRBV27	NA	TRBJ1-6	TRBD1	TGTGCCAGCAGTAACCCGGACAGGGGAAATAATTCACCCCTCCACTTT	CASSNPDRGNNSPLHF
TRBV5-4	few	TRBJ2-1	TRBD2	TGTGCCAGCAGCCTTACTAGCGGGGGCCACAATGAGCAGTTCTTC	CASSLTSGGHNEQFF